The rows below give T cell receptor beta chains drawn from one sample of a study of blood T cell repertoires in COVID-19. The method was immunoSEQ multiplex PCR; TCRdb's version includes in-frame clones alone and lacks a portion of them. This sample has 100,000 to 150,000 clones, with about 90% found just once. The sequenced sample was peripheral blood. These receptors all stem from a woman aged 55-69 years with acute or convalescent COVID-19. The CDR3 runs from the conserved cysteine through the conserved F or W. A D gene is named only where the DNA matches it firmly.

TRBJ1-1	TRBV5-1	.	TGCGCCAGCAGCTTTCAGGAAGGAATAGGAATAGAAGCTTTCTTT	CASSFQEGIGIEAFF
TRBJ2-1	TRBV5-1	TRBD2	TGCGCCAGCAGCTTCGTCGGGACTAGCTACAATGAGCAGTTCTTC	CASSFVGTSYNEQFF
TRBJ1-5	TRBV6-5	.	TGTGCCAGCAGTCGAACAGGTTTCAGTCAGCCCCAGCATTTT	CASSRTGFSQPQHF
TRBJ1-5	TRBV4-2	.	TGTGCCAGCAGCCAAGAGTGGGCAAGCAGTCAGCCCCAGCATTTT	CASSQEWASSQPQHF
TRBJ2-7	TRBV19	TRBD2	TGTGCCAGTAGTGATAGCGGGACCCTCTCCTACGAGCAGTACTTC	CASSDSGTLSYEQYF
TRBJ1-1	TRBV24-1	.	TGTGCCACCAGGGGACTTCGCACTGAAGCTTTCTTT	CATRGLRTEAFF
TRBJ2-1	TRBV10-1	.	TGCGCCAGCAGTGAGTCTAGGGGGGGGACCTACAATGAGCAGTTCTTC	CASSESRGGTYNEQFF
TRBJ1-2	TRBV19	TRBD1	TGTGCCAGTAGTATAGGTCGACAGGGTAACTACTATGGCTACACCTTC	CASSIGRQGNYYGYTF
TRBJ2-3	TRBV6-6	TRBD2	TGTGCCAGCAGTCCGGCAGGACTAGCGGGAGGTACAGATACGCAGTATTTT	CASSPAGLAGGTDTQYF
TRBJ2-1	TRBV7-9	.	TGTGCCAGCAGCTACCTAACTAGAGATGGGGAGCAGTTCTTC	CASSYLTRDGEQFF
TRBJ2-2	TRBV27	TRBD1	TGTGCCAGCAGTACTCCGGGACAGGGATACACCGGGGAGCTGTTTTTT	CASSTPGQGYTGELFF
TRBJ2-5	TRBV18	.	TGTGCCAGCTCACCACTTACAGGAGGGTCCCAGTACTTC	CASSPLTGGSQYF
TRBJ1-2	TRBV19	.	TGTGCCAGTAGCCCACTCCTGGGAGGGCTTAACTATGGCTACACCTTC	CASSPLLGGLNYGYTF
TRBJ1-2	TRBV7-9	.	TGTGCCAGCAGCCCCCCGGCCTCCCCGGTGAGGGGCTACACCTTC	CASSPPASPVRGYTF
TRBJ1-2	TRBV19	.	TGTGCCAGTACCTTGACAGGCTATGGCTACACCTTC	CASTLTGYGYTF
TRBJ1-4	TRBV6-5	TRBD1	TGTGCCAGCAGTAAAAAACAGGGGGCTGAAAAACTGTTTTTT	CASSKKQGAEKLFF
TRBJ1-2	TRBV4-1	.	TGCGCCAGCAGCCAGGCGGGTCTGACTCTCTATGGCTACACCTTC	CASSQAGLTLYGYTF
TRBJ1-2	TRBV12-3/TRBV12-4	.	TGTGCCAGCAGTTTGGACAGCGGGAACTACACCTTC	CASSLDSGNYTF
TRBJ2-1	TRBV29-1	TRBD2	TGCAGCGTACCCGGGGGGTCGGCTACCTACAATGAGCAGTTCTTC	CSVPGGSATYNEQFF
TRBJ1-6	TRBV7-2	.	TGTGCCAGCACCCTACTAGGGGGCTCCTATAATTCACCCCTCCACTTT	CASTLLGGSYNSPLHF
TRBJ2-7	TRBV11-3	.	TGTGCCAGCAGCCAGGGTCTCTCCTACGAGCAGTACTTC	CASSQGLSYEQYF
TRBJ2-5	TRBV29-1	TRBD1	TGCAGCGTTGAAGATTTGGGACAGGACTTCCAAGAGACCCAGTACTTC	CSVEDLGQDFQETQYF
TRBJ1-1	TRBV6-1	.	TGTGCCAGCAGGGTGACAGCTTTGAACACTGAAGCTTTCTTT	CASRVTALNTEAFF
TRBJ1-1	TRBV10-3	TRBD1	TGTGCCATCAGTGAGGGGGGACAGGGCGGAACTGAAGCTTTCTTT	CAISEGGQGGTEAFF
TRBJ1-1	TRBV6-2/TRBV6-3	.	TGTGCCAGCAGTTACGGGGGGGGCACTGAAGCTTTCTTT	CASSYGGGTEAFF
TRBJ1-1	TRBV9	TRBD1	TGTGCCAGCAGCGTAGGGTCCCGGGACAGGACGGACACTGAAGCTTTCTTT	CASSVGSRDRTDTEAFF
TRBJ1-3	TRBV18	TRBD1	TGTGCCAGCTCGCCCCTCTCTCTCTGGACAGGCACAGGAAACACCATATATTTT	CASSPLSLWTGTGNTIYF
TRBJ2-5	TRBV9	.	TGTGCCAGCAGCGGACACCCGCAAGAGACCCAGTACTTC	CASSGHPQETQYF
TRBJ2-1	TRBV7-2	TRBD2	TGTGCCAGCAACAACGCTGGACTAGCGGGCTACAATGAGCAGTTCTTC	CASNNAGLAGYNEQFF
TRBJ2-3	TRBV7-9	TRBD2	TGTGCCAGCAGCTCTAGCGGGCTGGATACGCAGTATTTT	CASSSSGLDTQYF